A single sample gave rise to the 28 T cell receptor beta chains below, sequenced in a study. In TCRdb, the RT-PCR reads were re-called with MiXCR into one record per CDR3 protein. The table shows hundreds of thousands of distinct CDR3 sequences, with 12% to 15% occurring only once. Sequencing was performed on memory CD4+ T cells from blood. Receptors were obtained from a female donor in good health, serving as a healthy control.

A few counts support this clonotype. This chain uses TRBV7-9 with TRBJ1-1; no clear D. Germline CDR1 SEHNR, CDR2 FQNEAQ (reference sequence). V was clipped by 1 base and J by 1 base, with 7 bases between them. The CDR3 runs 14 residues. CDR3 loop: CASSLVSWNTEAFF. Here the CDR3 DNA reads TGTGCCAGCAGCTTAGTCAGCTGGAACACTGAAGCTTTCTTT.

This rearrangement joins TRBV20-1 to TRBJ2-3; 7 nucleotides line up with TRBD1. Germline loops: CDR1 DFQATT, CDR2 SNEGSKA (reference sequence). CDR3 length: 11 amino acids. The trim removed 5 bases at V and 6 bases at J, leaving 2 bases unmatched. CDR3 residues: CSADRVDTQYF. The CDR3 DNA is TGCAGTGCTGACAGGGTTGATACGCAGTATTTT.

The sample holds one count of this clonotype. The V call is TRBV5-1, the J call TRBJ2-5, with 10 positions matching TRBD1. The CDR3 covers 15 residues. V was pared by 0 bases and J by 5 bases, with 4 bases of the junction left unmatched. Germline V lookup: CDR1 SGHRS, CDR2 YFSETQ. CDR3 in amino acids: CASSLDGTGAETQYF. As DNA, the CDR3 is TGCGCCAGCAGCTTGGATGGGACAGGGGCCGAGACCCAGTACTTC.

Only one count was recorded for this clonotype. The gene calls are TRBV7-2 and TRBJ1-4; D call uncertain. Germline assignment: CDR1 SGHTA and CDR2 FQGNSA. The ends were cut back, 5 bases at V and 2 bases at J, with 9 bases in the middle. The CDR3 contains 14 residues. CDR3 amino acids: CASSQSVTNEKLFF. CDR3 nucleotide sequence: TGTGCCAGCAGCCAGAGCGTCACTAATGAAAAACTGTTTTTT.

The genes are TRBV20-1 and TRBJ1-4, with D hard to call. Trimming took 5 bases from V and 4 from J, leaving 17 bases between them. CDR3 size: 15 residues. Germline CDR1 reads DFQATT; CDR2 reads SNEGSKA (reference sequence). CDR3 sequence: CSAVIVEWVNEKLFF. In nucleotides, the CDR3 is TGCAGTGCTGTCATAGTTGAGTGGGTTAATGAAAAACTGTTTTTT.

This clonotype was seen more than once but under ten times. The CDR3 region is CASGNAGPSYEQYF. The CDR3 region has the DNA TGTGCCAGCGGGAACGCGGGACCTTCCTACGAGCAGTACTTC. The chain uses TRBV27 and TRBJ2-7, with D tentatively TRBD2 (6 bases). Germline V gene sequence: CDR1 MNHEY, CDR2 SMNVEV (reference sequence). CDR3 length equals 14 residues. The V and J ends lost 8 bases and 1 base respectively, with 15 bases between them.

V and J are TRBV24-1 and TRBJ2-1; possibly TRBD1 for D (6 bases). V was clipped by 3 bases and J by 3 bases, with 14 bases between them. The CDR3 sequence is 16 residues long. Germline V gives CDR1 KGHDR, CDR2 SFDVKD. CDR3 DNA sequence: TGTGCCACCAGTGATACAGGACAGTTTAACTACAATGAGCAGTTCTTC. This encodes CATSDTGQFNYNEQFF.

This clonotype showed up many times. The V gene is TRBV6-5, the J gene TRBJ2-7; TRBD2 agrees at 7 bases. J gave up 3 bases and V 6 bases, and 11 bases lay outside the gene matches. The CDR3 has 15 amino acids. In germline, CDR1 is MNHEY, CDR2 SVGAGI. CDR3 loop: CASSPVSLAIYEQYF. The CDR3 DNA is TGTGCCAGCAGCCCCGTCTCACTAGCGATCTACGAGCAGTACTTC.

This clonotype was counted at least ten times. This chain connects TRBV20-1 to TRBJ2-7; the D gene is possibly TRBD2 (6 bases). The CDR3 extends over 16 amino acids. The V gene lost 0 bases and the J gene lost 3 bases, with 18 bases spanning the gap. Germline CDR1 and CDR2: DFQATT and SNEGSKA (reference sequence). Here the CDR3 DNA reads TGCAGTGCTAGAGATGGGCGGGAACTCCATAGCTACGAGCAGTACTTC. Protein product: CSARDGRELHSYEQYF.

In its sample, this clonotype was seen a few times. This chain links TRBV2 with TRBJ2-1; 10 nucleotides agree with TRBD1. The CDR3 is 14 residues long. Per germline, CDR1 SNHLY and CDR2 FYNNEI. After removal of 6 bases from V and 5 bases from J, the junction contained 4 bases not matched to a gene. This chain's CDR3 is CASRWTGGNNEQFF. CDR3 in DNA: TGTGCCAGCAGGTGGACAGGGGGGAACAATGAGCAGTTCTTC.

This clonotype was observed many times. The chain combines TRBV2 with TRBJ1-3, with TRBD1 identical over 7 bases. V was pared by 11 bases and J by 4 bases, with 8 bases of the junction left unmatched. CDR3 size: 13 residues. Per the germline V gene, CDR1 is SNHLY and CDR2 is FYNNEI. Here the CDR3 reads CAVNRGDGNTIYF. The CDR3 region has the DNA TGTGCCGTCAACAGGGGCGACGGAAACACCATATATTTT.

The chain employs TRBV14 and TRBJ2-5, with D unclear. Germline CDR1 is SGHDN and CDR2 is FVKESK. CDR3 length: 14 amino acids. Trimming cost V 1 base and J 5 bases, with 11 bases left between them. The CDR3 bases are TGTGCCAGCAGCCAAGGGTGGACGTGGGAGACCCAGTACTTC. As protein: CASSQGWTWETQYF.

This clonotype was observed many times. The rearrangement links TRBV6-5 to TRBJ2-3, with D perhaps TRBD2 (5 bases). The V end lost 7 bases, the J end lost 3 bases, and 11 bases lay between the germline ends. The germline V gene has CDR1 MNHEY and CDR2 SVGAGI. The CDR3 is 13 amino acids. The CDR3 region has the DNA TGTGCCAGCATCGCGACGGGGACAGATACGCAGTATTTT. It codes for CASIATGTDTQYF.

This clonotype was observed a few times. The gene calls are TRBV5-5 and TRBJ2-2; D perhaps matches TRBD2 (5 bases). The V gene lost 1 base and the J gene lost 7 bases, with 8 bases spanning the gap. CDR3 length equals 13 residues. Germline loops: CDR1 SGHKS, CDR2 YYEKEE (reference sequence). In nucleotides, the CDR3 is TGTGCCAGCAGCTTGTATACTAGCGGGGAGCTGTTTTTT. As protein: CASSLYTSGELFF.

This clonotype was found a few times. V usage is TRBV6-5 and J usage is TRBJ2-1; 9 bases match TRBD2. The CDR3 sequence is 19 residues long. Germline V gene sequence: CDR1 MNHEY, CDR2 SVGAGI. The J segment lost 7 bases and the V segment lost 1 base, leaving 17 bases of the junction unmatched. The CDR3 nucleotides read TGTGCCAGCAGTTACTATGGGGGTAGCGGGAGTGTGAGGAGGAATGAGCAGTTCTTC. Translating gives CASSYYGGSGSVRRNEQFF.

This chain uses TRBV5-5 with TRBJ1-4; tentative D call: TRBD1 (5 bases). The CDR3 is 14 residues long. Germline loops: CDR1 SGHKS, CDR2 YYEKEE (reference sequence). V was clipped by 0 bases and J by 9 bases, with 12 bases between them. CDR3 loop: CASSLGDSYQKLFF. The CDR3 DNA follows: TGTGCCAGCAGCTTGGGCGACAGCTATCAAAAACTGTTTTTT.

This clonotype was counted between two and nine times. The genes are TRBV6-1 and TRBJ2-3; D may be TRBD1 (5 bases). Trimming took 5 bases from V and 5 from J, leaving 14 bases between them. Germline CDR1 and CDR2: MNHNS and SASEGT. The CDR3 length is 14 residues. CDR3 in DNA: TGTGCCAGCAGTTTCCTCCAGGGTAAAGATACGCAGTATTTT. Protein: CASSFLQGKDTQYF.

This clonotype occurred a few times. The chain carries TRBV6-2 or TRBV6-3 and TRBJ2-7; no firm D call. Trimming left V 6 bases short and J 4 bases short, with 7 bases between. CDR1 MNHEY and CDR2 SVGEGT come from the germline V gene. The CDR3 spans 11 residues. CDR3 loop: CASRELYEQYF. The CDR3 DNA sequence: TGTGCCAGCAGGGAATTATACGAGCAGTACTTC.

The chain couples TRBV10-3 to TRBJ2-5; D is possibly TRBD2 (5 bases). The V and J ends lost 0 bases and 5 bases respectively, with 10 bases between them. Germline loops: CDR1 ENHRY, CDR2 SYGVKD. This CDR3 has 14 amino acids. CDR3 nucleotide sequence: TGTGCCATCAGTGAGTCGGGTAGGGAGGAGACCCAGTACTTC. Protein sequence: CAISESGREETQYF.

The sample holds a few counts of this clonotype. The chain uses TRBV29-1 and TRBJ2-3; 10 nucleotides agree with TRBD1. The V gene end was trimmed by 6 bases and the J gene end by 1 base; junction bases not matched to a gene: 10. The CDR3 loop spans 16 amino acids. Germline V CDR1 and CDR2: SQVTM, ANQGSEA. Written as DNA, the CDR3 is TGCAGCGTCCCGCGGGGACAGGGGATAGGCACAGATACGCAGTATTTT. Its translation: CSVPRGQGIGTDTQYF.

The rearrangement joins TRBV20-1 to TRBJ1-5; TRBD1 matches at 8 bases. Germline V gives CDR1 DFQATT, CDR2 SNEGSKA (reference sequence). This CDR3 spans 19 amino acids. Trimming at V came to 5 bases and at J to 0 bases, leaving 18 bases not matched to a gene. The CDR3 spells CSARHMGTGAPYSNQPQHF. Written as DNA, the CDR3 is TGCAGTGCTCGACACATGGGGACAGGCGCCCCGTATAGCAATCAGCCCCAGCATTTT.

This clonotype has only a few counts. This chain links TRBV5-1 with TRBJ2-2; weak D call: TRBD1 (5 bases). Between the trimmed V and J ends, which lost 4 bases and 3 bases, there was a span of 10 bases. The germline V gene encodes CDR1 SGHRS and CDR2 YFSETQ. This CDR3 has 14 amino acids. CDR3 coding DNA: TGCGCCAGCAGCAGCCAGGGTCACACCGGGGAGCTGTTTTTT. It translates to CASSSQGHTGELFF.

The rearrangement joins TRBV7-9 to TRBJ2-7, with TRBD1 identical over 10 bases. Unmatched junction bases numbered 12, after V lost 5 bases and J lost 2 bases. This CDR3 contains 17 residues. The germline V gene encodes CDR1 SEHNR and CDR2 FQNEAQ (reference sequence). CDR3 in DNA: TGTGCCAGCAGCCCGAAGGTGGGACAGGGGTCCACCTACGAGCAGTACTTC. It encodes CASSPKVGQGSTYEQYF.

This clonotype was counted at least ten times. The chain carries TRBV5-1 and TRBJ1-3; D not resolved. CDR1 SGHRS and CDR2 YFSETQ come from the germline V gene. CDR3 size: 12 residues. V was trimmed by 2 bases and J by 4 bases, leaving 4 bases between them. CDR3 sequence reads: CASSFEGNTIYF. The CDR3 DNA follows: TGCGCCAGCAGCTTCGAAGGAAACACCATATATTTT.

This clonotype was seen a few times. The chain employs TRBV7-9 and TRBJ2-3; possibly TRBD1 for D (5 bases). This CDR3 is built from 15 residues. The germline gives CDR1 SEHNR, CDR2 FQNEAQ (reference sequence). Trimming shortened V by 4 bases and J by 4 bases, and 15 bases separated the two germline ends. The chain's CDR3 is CASSSQGTPADTQYF. The DNA of the CDR3 is TGTGCCAGCAGCTCCCAGGGAACCCCCGCAGATACGCAGTATTTT.

This clonotype was counted a few times. The J gene is TRBJ2-5, the V gene TRBV7-2; D might be TRBD1 (5 bases). Trimming took off 2 bases at V and 5 bases at J, with 15 bases between the two ends. Germline V gene lookup returns CDR1 SGHTA and CDR2 FQGNSA. The length of the CDR3 is 15 residues. The CDR3 sequence: CASSLSARALETQYF. The DNA for the CDR3 is TGTGCCAGCAGCTTATCCGCCAGGGCACTGGAGACCCAGTACTTC.

This clonotype was observed at least ten times. The rearrangement uses TRBV27 and TRBJ2-7; 11 bases are a match to TRBD1. The CDR3 is 16 amino acids. CDR1 and CDR2 from the germline V gene are MNHEY and SMNVEV (reference sequence). With V trimmed by 6 bases and J by 4 bases, 11 bases remained unmatched. CDR3 nucleotide sequence: TGTGCCAGCAGGGGAGGGACAGGGGGACCCTCGTACGAGCAGTACTTC. This translates into CASRGGTGGPSYEQYF.

J is TRBJ1-1 and V is TRBV3-1; D is ambiguous. The CDR3 runs 14 residues. Germline CDR1 and CDR2: LGHDT and YNNKEL (reference sequence). Trimming took off 2 bases at V and 1 base at J, with 8 bases between the two ends. CDR3: CASSQSGGNTEAFF. The CDR3 DNA reads as TGTGCCAGCAGCCAAAGTGGAGGGAACACTGAAGCTTTCTTT.